Given below is one TCR beta chain in context. This record belongs to a study of blood T cell repertoires in COVID-19. Whole-study context: The cDNA or gDNA used as material had been derived from T cells, B-cell-depleted T cells, or PBMCs.

Assay used: immunoSEQ multiplex PCR; TCRdb lists only in-frame clones, some missing. The top ten clones hold around 3.5% of a sample with approximately 220,000 clones, roughly 88% of them seen once. Assignments of participants to cohorts depended upon their own reported clinical history. Germline CDR1 and CDR2: SGHKS and YYEKEE (reference sequence). The CDR3 has 14 residues. V was cut by 0 bases and J by 8 bases, with 13 bases left in between. Source material: PBMCs or T cells enriched from blood (not recorded which). This clonotype originated in a woman aged 40 to 49 with acute COVID-19. This sequence joins TRBV5-5 and TRBJ2-3; D may be TRBD1 (7 bases). In nucleotides, the CDR3 is TGTGCCAGCAGCTTGGTGGACAGGAGGGTTACGCAGTATTTT. Translated, it gives CASSLVDRRVTQYF.